These 31 T cell receptor beta chains came from one sample sequenced in a study of Graves' ophthalmopathy and Graves' hyperthyroidism. Amplified TCR beta CDR3 regions were obtained using RNA transcripts as template. Second-round multiplex PCR came after a first-round RT-PCR that employed HTBI primers. Each CDR3 protein gets one entry after TCRdb re-called the multiplex PCR reads with MiXCR. This repertoire shows 740,000 or so distinct CDR3 sequences, roughly two fifths found once; its top ten account for less than 55%. Sequencing was done on a sample of peripheral blood. The source of these receptors is an adult man with Graves' ophthalmopathy.

This chain joins TRBV12-3 or TRBV12-4 and TRBJ1-6, with D tentatively TRBD1 (6 bases). This CDR3 has 17 residues. Trimming removed 4 bases at V and 7 bases at J, with 20 bases between. The CDR3 DNA follows: TGTGCCAGCAGTTGGATGACAGGCCCAGGAAGGAATTCACCCCTCCACTTT. Its protein is CASSWMTGPGRNSPLHF.

J is TRBJ1-1 and V is TRBV5-4, with D possibly TRBD1 on 6 matching bases. The germline V gene encodes CDR1 SGHNT and CDR2 YYREEE (reference sequence). This CDR3 has 14 residues. With 4 bases removed from V and 1 base from J, the gap between germline ends came to 11 bases. The CDR3 here is CASSRTERNTEAFF. The CDR3 nucleotides read TGTGCCAGCAGCAGGACAGAAAGGAACACTGAAGCTTTCTTT.

This clonotype was counted only a few times. CDR3 bases: TGTGCCACCAGCAGAGAGTATAGCGGACTCAACACCGGGGAGCTGTTTTTT. The encoded protein is CATSREYSGLNTGELFF. This sequence joins TRBV15 and TRBJ2-2, with D perhaps TRBD2 (6 bases). Germline loops: CDR1 LNHNV, CDR2 YYDKDF (reference sequence). Trimming took off 0 bases at V and 2 bases at J, with 13 bases between the two ends. The CDR3 is 17 amino acids.

This clonotype has ten or more counts. The chain uses TRBV15 and TRBJ1-3, with a weak D call TRBD1 (6 bases). V was trimmed by 5 bases and J by 0 bases, leaving 11 bases between them. CDR1 is LNHNV, CDR2 YYDKDF, per germline (reference sequence). This CDR3 has 15 residues. The CDR3 protein is CATSQGGLSGNTIYF. The DNA for the CDR3 is TGTGCCACCAGCCAAGGGGGGCTCTCTGGAAACACCATATATTTT.

This clonotype showed up just a few times. The chain carries TRBV7-9 and TRBJ1-4, with D possibly being TRBD1 (5 bases). Germline loops: CDR1 SEHNR, CDR2 FQNEAQ (reference sequence). The CDR3 covers 15 residues. The V and J ends lost 6 bases and 6 bases respectively, with 17 bases between them. CDR3 in DNA: TGTGCCAGCAGATCAGTGGGGCAGGGCGATGAAAAACTGTTTTTT. This translates into CASRSVGQGDEKLFF. The full variable domain, with the rest looked up from reference TRBV7-9 and TRBJ1-4, is DTGVSQNPRHKITKRGQNVTFRCDPISEHNRLYWYRQTLGQGPEFLTYFQNEAQLEKSRLLSDRFSAERPKGSFSTLEIQRTEQGDSAMYLCASRSVGQGDEKLFFGSGTQLSVL.

A word on this clonotype: Germline and junction disagree at one end, which may indicate a read error. This chain joins TRBV9 and TRBJ2-5, with a weak D call TRBD1 (5 bases). Germline lookup yields CDR1 SGDLS and CDR2 YYNGEE. CDR3 length: 15 residues. The CDR3 protein is CACSQVLVSGETQYF. Written as DNA, the CDR3 is TGTGCCTGCAGCCAAGTATTAGTATCAGGGGAGACCCAGTACTTC.

This clonotype was recorded many times. The chain employs TRBV19 and TRBJ1-3, with D uncertain. The length of the CDR3 is 14 residues. Germline loops: CDR1 LNHDA, CDR2 SQIVND (reference sequence). V lost 5 bases, J lost 0 bases, and 8 bases lay in between. The CDR3 loop reads CASSAPHSGNTIYF. The CDR3 nucleotides are TGTGCCAGTAGTGCTCCGCACTCTGGAAACACCATATATTTT.

The genes are TRBV7-9 and TRBJ2-2; D gene uncertain. The germline CDR1 and CDR2 sequences are SEHNR and FQNEAQ (reference sequence). CDR3 length: 13 amino acids. V lost 5 bases, J lost 6 bases, and 10 bases lay in between. The CDR3 DNA reads as TGTGCCAGCAGCCTCCTAATAGCCGGGGAGCTGTTTTTT. Its protein is CASSLLIAGELFF.

There are many counts of this clonotype. V gene TRBV7-8 combines with J gene TRBJ1-1; D call uncertain. Germline V lookup: CDR1 SGHVS, CDR2 FQNEAQ. This CDR3 is built from 15 residues. Trimming removed 5 bases from V and 0 bases from J, with 13 bases in between. The CDR3 reads CASSPADTMNTEAFF. The CDR3 DNA follows: TGTGCCAGCAGCCCCGCAGACACGATGAACACTGAAGCTTTCTTT.

As DNA, the CDR3 is TGTGCCTGGAGTGTAAAGGGTATGAACACTGAAGCTTTCTTT. Its protein is CAWSVKGMNTEAFF. The chain joins TRBV30 to TRBJ1-1; no firm D call. The V end lost 0 bases, the J end lost 0 bases, and 8 bases lay between the germline ends. CDR3 length: 14 residues. Germline V lookup: CDR1 GTSNPN, CDR2 SVGIG (reference sequence).

V is TRBV2 and J is TRBJ2-7, with TRBD1 matching 10 bases. The J segment lost 2 bases and the V segment lost 6 bases, leaving 7 bases of the junction unmatched. CDR1 and CDR2 (germline): SNHLY, FYNNEI. The CDR3 spans 15 residues. The CDR3 protein is CASSSTGQGPYEQYF. In DNA, the CDR3 is TGTGCCAGCAGCTCAACGGGACAGGGGCCCTACGAGCAGTACTTC.

A word on this clonotype: A much larger clone differs by one base, so this may be a read error. The V call is TRBV20-1, the J call TRBJ1-2; D uncertain. The V end was cut by 3 bases, the J end by 4 bases, with 12 bases between. In germline, CDR1 is DFQATT, CDR2 SNEGSKA (reference sequence). The CDR3 runs to 13 residues. The CDR3 sequence: CSARDIGSYGYTF. CDR3 DNA: TGCAGTGCTAGGGATATAGGGAGCTATGGCTACACCTTC.

With respect to this clonotype: Since no conserved phenylalanine or tryptophan closes the CDR3, a read error is the likely cause. This chain uses TRBV20-1 with TRBJ2-7; D gene unclear. Trimming stripped 7 bases from V and 4 bases from J, with 17 bases between. The CDR3 extends over 13 amino acids. Germline V gene data show CDR1 as DFQATT and CDR2 as SNEGSKA (reference sequence). This CDR3 is CSVRILPQYEQYC. The CDR3 DNA reads as TGCAGTGTTAGGATTCTCCCGCAATACGAGCAGTACTGC.

The rearrangement links TRBV25-1 to TRBJ2-6, with 8 bases aligning to TRBD1. Germline V CDR1 and CDR2: MGHDK, SYGVNS. This CDR3 region has 20 residues. Germline trimming cut 4 bases from V and 0 bases from J; bases unmatched to any gene: 14. DNA of the CDR3: TGTGCCAGCAGTGCTAGCCACTCCGGGACAGGTGACTCTGGGGCCAACGTCCTGACTTTC. Translating gives CASSASHSGTGDSGANVLTF.

The CDR3 sequence: CASSQAVWGTQYF. The CDR3 coding sequence is TGTGCCAGCAGCCAGGCGGTATGGGGGACCCAGTACTTC. V and J are TRBV9 and TRBJ2-5; no definite D call. V shed 4 bases and J shed 7 bases, with 14 bases lying between them. The CDR3 runs to 13 residues. Per the germline V gene, CDR1 is SGDLS and CDR2 is YYNGEE.

The gene calls are TRBV6-5 and TRBJ2-7, with a tentative D call TRBD2 (5 bases). In germline, CDR1 is MNHEY, CDR2 SVGAGI. The CDR3 loop spans 13 amino acids. The V end was cut by 6 bases, the J end by 2 bases, with 11 bases between. For the CDR3, the DNA is TGTGCCAGCAGACCCGGGATCACCTACGAGCAGTACTTC. Residues: CASRPGITYEQYF.

To note about this clonotype: A read error may account for a junction end that differs from germline. The J gene is TRBJ2-7, the V gene TRBV10-3; possibly TRBD2 for D (6 bases). CDR3 length: 14 amino acids. Germline V CDR1 and CDR2: ENHRY, SYGVKD. CDR3 residues: CASSYSTGEDEQYF. The CDR3 DNA follows: TGTGCCAGCAGTTACTCGACCGGGGAGGACGAGCAGTACTTC.

This clonotype came up many times. This chain connects TRBV10-2 to TRBJ2-5, with TRBD1 identical over 7 bases. Germline V CDR1 and CDR2: WSHSY, SAAADI. This CDR3 region has 14 residues. Germline trimming cut 5 bases from V and 5 bases from J; bases unmatched to any gene: 8. The CDR3 nucleotides are TGCGCCAGCAGTATAGGGGGCAGGGTGGAGACCCAGTACTTC. Its translation: CASSIGGRVETQYF.

The sample holds many counts of this clonotype. V gene TRBV11-2 combines with J gene TRBJ2-7; D remains ambiguous. CDR1 is SGHAT and CDR2 is FQNNGV in the germline V gene. V lost 0 bases and J lost 3, with 9 bases in between. This CDR3 is built from 14 residues. This CDR3 reads CASSLDVSGYEQYF. CDR3 nucleotides: TGTGCCAGCAGCTTAGATGTTAGTGGCTACGAGCAGTACTTC.

A note on this clonotype: Since a much larger clone is just one base distant, this may be a read error. V usage is TRBV10-2 and J usage is TRBJ1-3; D is unresolved. The germline V gene has CDR1 WSHSY and CDR2 SAAADI. V lost 11 bases and J 0 bases, leaving 11 bases between the germline ends. This CDR3 has 13 residues. The CDR3 spells CAGGDLSGNTIYF. The CDR3 DNA is TGCGCCGGCGGAGACCTCTCTGGAAACACCATATATTTT.

The chain couples TRBV29-1 to TRBJ2-1; D unresolved. The length of the CDR3 is 13 residues. V was trimmed by 7 bases and J by 6 bases, leaving 16 bases between them. Germline-derived CDR1 and CDR2 are SQVTM and ANQGSEA. DNA for the CDR3: TGCAGCGGTTACCGGACGACGGGCAATGAGCAGTTCTTC. It encodes CSGYRTTGNEQFF.

The table lists this clonotype with many counts. The chain has TRBV7-2 and TRBJ1-6; a weak D match, TRBD1 (6 bases). The CDR3 is made up of 15 amino acids. In germline, CDR1 is SGHTA, CDR2 FQGNSA. The V gene lost 6 bases and the J gene lost 6 bases, with 15 bases spanning the gap. CDR3 in amino acids: CASSGGGGPNSPLHF. CDR3 nucleotides: TGTGCCAGCAGTGGCGGGGGGGGGCCTAATTCACCCCTCCACTTT.

The sample holds many counts of this clonotype. The chain employs TRBV7-9 and TRBJ1-1; 7 bases are shared with TRBD1. The CDR3 has 15 residues. The ends lost 2 bases at V and 5 bases at J; junction bases unmatched: 8. CDR1 is SEHNR and CDR2 is FQNEAQ in the germline V gene (reference sequence). CDR3 sequence: CASSLLQGRETEAFF. CDR3 DNA: TGTGCCAGCAGCTTATTACAGGGGCGAGAAACTGAAGCTTTCTTT.

Remarks on this clonotype: The DNA is left out, because the CDR3 cannot be placed on it with certainty; the CDR3 is given as TCRdb lists it. The chain is built from TRBV7-9 and TRBJ1-3; TRBD1 reflects the table's D call only, with no check against the DNA. Germline CDR1 reads SEHNR; CDR2 reads FQNEAQ (reference sequence). The CDR3 spans 20 residues, counting both ends. The CDR3 protein is CASSLVGSYEQYFGPGTIYF.

Concerning this clonotype: Mismatch with germline at one junction end may stem from a read error. V gene TRBV10-3 combines with J gene TRBJ1-1; tentative D call: TRBD1 (6 bases). CDR1 is ENHRY, CDR2 SYGVKD, per germline. This CDR3 is built from 14 residues. The CDR3 region is CAVSETGENTEAFF. The CDR3 DNA is TGTGCCGTCAGCGAGACAGGAGAGAACACTGAAGCTTTCTTT.

The chain combines TRBV6-2 or TRBV6-3 with TRBJ2-7, with TRBD2 matching over 8 bases. This CDR3 spans 15 amino acids. The junction had 7 bases not matched to a gene; V was cut back by 5 bases and J by 1 base. Germline CDR1 MNHEY, CDR2 SVGEGT. The CDR3 sequence is CASSRGGTGSYEQYF. CDR3 nucleotide sequence: TGTGCCAGCAGTCGGGGGGGGACTGGGTCCTACGAGCAGTACTTC.

The chain uses TRBV25-1 and TRBJ2-2; D unresolved. CDR1 is MGHDK, CDR2 SYGVNS, per germline. V lost 5 bases to trimming and J lost 4 bases, with 8 bases between them. The CDR3 runs 13 residues. In nucleotides, the CDR3 is TGTGCCAGCAGTTTTTCGGTCACCGGGGAGCTGTTTTTT. Residues: CASSFSVTGELFF.

This clonotype was detected only a few times. One junction end disagrees with the germline gene, perhaps due to a read error. The chain links TRBV7-2 to TRBJ2-5, with D maybe TRBD1 (5 bases). The CDR3 spans 15 residues. Germline V gives CDR1 SGHTA, CDR2 FQGNSA. The CDR3 loop is CASSHEATGGETQYF. Here the CDR3 DNA reads TGCGCCAGCAGCCATGAAGCTACAGGTGGGGAGACCCAGTACTTC.

A remark on this clonotype: A much larger clone differs by one base, so this may be a read error. This rearrangement joins TRBV2 to TRBJ2-7; TRBD2 aligns across 7 bases. This CDR3 has 13 residues. Germline V gene sequence: CDR1 SNHLY, CDR2 FYNNEI. CDR3 nucleotides: TGTGTCAGTACCGGGACTAAGGCCTACGAGCAGTACTTC. Translation: CVSTGTKAYEQYF.

This clonotype was seen many times. The gene calls are TRBV5-6 and TRBJ2-5; a possible D gene is TRBD2 (5 bases). The V end lost 6 bases, the J end lost 1 base, and 10 bases lay between the germline ends. The CDR3 has 13 amino acids. The germline V gene has CDR1 SGHDT and CDR2 YYEEEE. In DNA, the CDR3 is TGTGCCAGCACACTAGTTGGCCAAGAGACCCAGTACTTC. Protein: CASTLVGQETQYF.

The CDR3 bases are TGTGCCAGCAGGGGAATAGCGGGTGCTGAGCAGTACTTC. This sequence encodes CASRGIAGAEQYF. The chain joins TRBV14 to TRBJ2-7; 7 nucleotides line up with TRBD2. This CDR3 spans 13 amino acids. Germline CDR1 and CDR2: SGHDN and FVKESK. J was trimmed by 7 bases and V by 6 bases; bases with no gene match: 9.